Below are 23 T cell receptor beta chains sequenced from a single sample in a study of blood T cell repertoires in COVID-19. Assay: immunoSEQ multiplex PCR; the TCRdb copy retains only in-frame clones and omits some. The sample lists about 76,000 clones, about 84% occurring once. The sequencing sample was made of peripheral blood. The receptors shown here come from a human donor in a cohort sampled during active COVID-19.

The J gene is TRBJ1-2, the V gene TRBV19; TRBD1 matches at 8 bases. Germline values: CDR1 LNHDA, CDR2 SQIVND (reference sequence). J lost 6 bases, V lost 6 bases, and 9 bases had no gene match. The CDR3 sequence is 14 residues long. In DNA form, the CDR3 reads TGTGCCAGTAGCCAGACAGGGGCCGGCGATGGCTACACCTTC. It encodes CASSQTGAGDGYTF.

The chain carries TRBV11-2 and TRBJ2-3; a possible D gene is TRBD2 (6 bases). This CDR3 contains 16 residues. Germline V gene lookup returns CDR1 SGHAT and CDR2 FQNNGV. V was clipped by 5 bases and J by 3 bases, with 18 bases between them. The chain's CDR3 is CASSPRSAGITDTQYF. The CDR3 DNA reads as TGTGCCAGCAGCCCCCGTTCAGCGGGCATAACAGATACGCAGTATTTT. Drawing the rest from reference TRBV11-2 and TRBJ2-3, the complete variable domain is EAGVAQSPRYKIIEKRQSVAFWCNPISGHATLYWYQQILGQGPKLLIQFQNNGVVDDSQLPKDRFSAERLKGVDSTLKIQPAKLEDSAVYLCASSPRSAGITDTQYFGPGTRLTVL.

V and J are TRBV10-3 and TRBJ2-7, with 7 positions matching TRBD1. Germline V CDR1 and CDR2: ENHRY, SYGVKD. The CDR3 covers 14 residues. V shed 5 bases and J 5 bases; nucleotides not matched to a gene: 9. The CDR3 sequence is CAISLDRASDEQYF. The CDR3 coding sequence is TGTGCCATCAGTTTAGACAGGGCGTCCGACGAGCAGTACTTC.

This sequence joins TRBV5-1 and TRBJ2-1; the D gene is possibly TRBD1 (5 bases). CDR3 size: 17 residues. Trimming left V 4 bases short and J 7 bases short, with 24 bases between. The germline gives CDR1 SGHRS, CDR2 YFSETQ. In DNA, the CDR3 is TGCGCCAGCAGCCCCTTAGGGGTTGGCTCAGTAGTGAATGAGCAGTTCTTC. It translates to CASSPLGVGSVVNEQFF.

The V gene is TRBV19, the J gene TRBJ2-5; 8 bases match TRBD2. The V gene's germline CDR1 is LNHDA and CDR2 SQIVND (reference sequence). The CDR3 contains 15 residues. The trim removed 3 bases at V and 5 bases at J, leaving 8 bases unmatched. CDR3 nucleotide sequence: TGTGCCAGTAGTATCTCCGGGACTAGGGGGGAGACCCAGTACTTC. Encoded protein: CASSISGTRGETQYF.

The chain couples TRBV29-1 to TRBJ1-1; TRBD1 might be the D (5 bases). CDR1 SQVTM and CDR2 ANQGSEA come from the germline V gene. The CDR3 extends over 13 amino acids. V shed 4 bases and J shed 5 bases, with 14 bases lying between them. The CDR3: CSVVLWGGTEAFF. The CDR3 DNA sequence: TGCAGCGTTGTTCTTTGGGGGGGTACTGAAGCTTTCTTT.

For the CDR3, the DNA is TGTGCCAGCAGTCCGGGTCCCCTACTCTACGAGCAGTACTTC. It specifies CASSPGPLLYEQYF. The chain links TRBV28 to TRBJ2-7, with unresolved D. The CDR3 covers 14 residues. With 5 bases removed from V and 3 bases from J, the gap between germline ends came to 14 bases. Germline loops: CDR1 MDHEN, CDR2 SYDVKM.

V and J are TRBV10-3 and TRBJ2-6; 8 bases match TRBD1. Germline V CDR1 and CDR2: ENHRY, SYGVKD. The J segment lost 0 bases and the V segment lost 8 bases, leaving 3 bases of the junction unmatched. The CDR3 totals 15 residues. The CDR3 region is CAIGQGDSGANVLTF. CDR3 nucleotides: TGTGCCATCGGACAGGGCGACTCTGGGGCCAACGTCCTGACTTTC.

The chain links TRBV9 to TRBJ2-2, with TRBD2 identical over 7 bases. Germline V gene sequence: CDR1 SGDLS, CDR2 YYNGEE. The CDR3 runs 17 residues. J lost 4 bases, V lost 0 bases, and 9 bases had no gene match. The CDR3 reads CASSVEGGRGGTGELFF. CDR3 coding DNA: TGTGCCAGCAGCGTAGAGGGCGGGAGAGGTGGCACCGGGGAGCTGTTTTTT.

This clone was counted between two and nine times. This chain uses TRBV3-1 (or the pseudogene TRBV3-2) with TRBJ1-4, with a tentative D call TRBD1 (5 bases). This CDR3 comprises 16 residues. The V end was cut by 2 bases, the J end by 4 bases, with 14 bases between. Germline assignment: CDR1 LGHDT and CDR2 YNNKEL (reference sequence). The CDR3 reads CASSQNPGGINEKLFF. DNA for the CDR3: TGTGCCAGCAGCCAAAATCCCGGGGGAATTAATGAAAAACTGTTTTTT.

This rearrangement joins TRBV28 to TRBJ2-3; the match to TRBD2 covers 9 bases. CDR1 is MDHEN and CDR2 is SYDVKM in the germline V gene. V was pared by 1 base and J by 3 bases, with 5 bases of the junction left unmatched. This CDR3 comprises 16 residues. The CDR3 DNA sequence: TGTGCCAGCAGTTTATCGGCAGCGGGAGGAACAGATACGCAGTATTTT. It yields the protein CASSLSAAGGTDTQYF.

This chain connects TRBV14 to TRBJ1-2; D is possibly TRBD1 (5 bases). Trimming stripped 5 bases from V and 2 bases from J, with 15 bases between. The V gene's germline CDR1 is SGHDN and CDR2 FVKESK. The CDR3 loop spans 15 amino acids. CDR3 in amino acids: CASSLRRGWNYGYTF. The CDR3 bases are TGTGCCAGCAGCTTACGAAGGGGATGGAACTATGGCTACACCTTC. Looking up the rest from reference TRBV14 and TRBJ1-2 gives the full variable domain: EAGVTQFPSHSVIEKGQTVTLRCDPISGHDNLYWYRRVMGKEIKFLLHFVKESKQDESGMPNNRFLAERTGGTYSTLKVQPAELEDSGVYFCASSLRRGWNYGYTFGSGTRLTVV.

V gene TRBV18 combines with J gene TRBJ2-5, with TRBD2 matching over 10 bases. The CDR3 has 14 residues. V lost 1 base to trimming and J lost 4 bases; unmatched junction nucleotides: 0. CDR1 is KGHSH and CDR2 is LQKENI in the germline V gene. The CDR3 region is CASSPRLAGETQYF. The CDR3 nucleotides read TGTGCCAGCTCACCACGACTAGCGGGAGAGACCCAGTACTTC.

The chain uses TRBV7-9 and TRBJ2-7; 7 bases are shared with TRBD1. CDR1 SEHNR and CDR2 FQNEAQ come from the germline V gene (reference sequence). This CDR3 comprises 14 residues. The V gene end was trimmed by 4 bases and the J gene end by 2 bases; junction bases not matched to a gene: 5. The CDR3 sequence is CASSSDRRAYEQYF. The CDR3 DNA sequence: TGTGCCAGCAGCTCGGACAGGCGAGCCTACGAGCAGTACTTC.

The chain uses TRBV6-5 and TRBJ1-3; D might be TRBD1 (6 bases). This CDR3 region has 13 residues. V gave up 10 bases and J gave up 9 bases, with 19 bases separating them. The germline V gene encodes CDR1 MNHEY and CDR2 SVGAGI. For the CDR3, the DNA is TGTGCCACGTCCCAGGGGATCGAGGGCACCATATATTTT. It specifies CATSQGIEGTIYF.

CDR3 sequence: CASSRDGTADTEAFF. Here the CDR3 DNA reads TGTGCCAGCTCGCGGGACGGCACTGCGGACACTGAAGCTTTCTTT. V is TRBV18 and J is TRBJ1-1, with a weak D call TRBD1 (5 bases). Looked up from germline, CDR1 is KGHSH and CDR2 is LQKENI. V lost 6 bases, J lost 3 bases, and 17 bases lay in between. There are 15 residues in the CDR3.

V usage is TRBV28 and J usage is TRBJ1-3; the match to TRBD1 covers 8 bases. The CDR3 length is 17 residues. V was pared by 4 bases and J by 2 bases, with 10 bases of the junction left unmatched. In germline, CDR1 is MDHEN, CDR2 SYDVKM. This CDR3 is CASSSGRGRAAGNTIYF. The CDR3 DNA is TGTGCCAGCAGTTCGGGCAGGGGGCGCGCGGCTGGAAACACCATATATTTT. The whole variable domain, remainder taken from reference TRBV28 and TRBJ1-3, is DVKVTQSSRYLVKRTGEKVFLECVQDMDHENMFWYRQDPGLGLRLIYFSYDVKMKEKGDIPEGYSVSREKKERFSLILESASTNQTSMYLCASSSGRGRAAGNTIYFGEGSWLTVV.

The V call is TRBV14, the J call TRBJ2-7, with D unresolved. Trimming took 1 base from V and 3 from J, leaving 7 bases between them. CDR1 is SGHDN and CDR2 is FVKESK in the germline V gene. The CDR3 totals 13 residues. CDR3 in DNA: TGTGCCAGCAGCCAAGGGAACAGCTACGAGCAGTACTTC. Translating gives CASSQGNSYEQYF. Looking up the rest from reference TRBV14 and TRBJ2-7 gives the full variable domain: EAGVTQFPSHSVIEKGQTVTLRCDPISGHDNLYWYRRVMGKEIKFLLHFVKESKQDESGMPNNRFLAERTGGTYSTLKVQPAELEDSGVYFCASSQGNSYEQYFGPGTRLTVT.

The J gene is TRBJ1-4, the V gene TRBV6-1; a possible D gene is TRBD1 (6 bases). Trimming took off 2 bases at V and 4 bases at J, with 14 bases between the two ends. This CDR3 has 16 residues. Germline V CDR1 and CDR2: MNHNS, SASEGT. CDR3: CASSERWGRVNEKLFF. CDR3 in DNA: TGTGCCAGCAGTGAACGGTGGGGGCGCGTTAATGAAAAACTGTTTTTT.

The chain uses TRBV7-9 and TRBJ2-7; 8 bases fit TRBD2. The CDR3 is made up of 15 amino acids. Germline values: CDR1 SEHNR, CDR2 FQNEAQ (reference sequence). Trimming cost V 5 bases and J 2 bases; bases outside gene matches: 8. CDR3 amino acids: CASSRSLAGAYEQYF. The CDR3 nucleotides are TGTGCCAGCAGCAGGTCGCTAGCGGGTGCCTACGAGCAGTACTTC.

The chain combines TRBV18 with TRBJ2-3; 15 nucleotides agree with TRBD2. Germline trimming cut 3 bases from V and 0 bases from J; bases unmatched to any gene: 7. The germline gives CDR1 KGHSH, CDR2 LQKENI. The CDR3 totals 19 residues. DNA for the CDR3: TGTGCCAGCTCACCTCCCGGACTAGCGGGAGGGTCTAGCACAGATACGCAGTATTTT. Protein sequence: CASSPPGLAGGSSTDTQYF.

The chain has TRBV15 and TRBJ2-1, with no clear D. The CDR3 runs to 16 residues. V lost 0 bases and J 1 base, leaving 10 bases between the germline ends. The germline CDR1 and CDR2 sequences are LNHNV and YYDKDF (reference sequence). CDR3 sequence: CATSRDVELSYNEQFF. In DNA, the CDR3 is TGTGCCACCAGCAGAGATGTAGAGTTATCCTACAATGAGCAGTTCTTC.

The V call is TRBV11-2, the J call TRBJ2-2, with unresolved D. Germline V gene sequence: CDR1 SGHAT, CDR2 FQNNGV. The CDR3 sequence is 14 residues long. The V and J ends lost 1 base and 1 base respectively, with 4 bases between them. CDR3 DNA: TGTGCCAGCAGCTTAGTCCAGAACACCGGGGAGCTGTTTTTT. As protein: CASSLVQNTGELFF.